Listed below are T cell receptor beta chains from one sample, sequenced in a study of cytomegalovirus exposure and HLA in healthy donors. Sequenced by immunoSEQ multiplex PCR; TCRdb stores in-frame clones only, minus some. In all, the sample yields 150,000 to 200,000 clones. Sequenced sample: PBMCs. These receptors all come from a boy younger than 18 in good health and CMV-seronegative. Both conserved end residues are part of each CDR3. Fields, in order: V gene, J gene, D gene, CDR3 protein. D genes are given only for firm matches.

TRBV4-3	TRBJ2-3	TRBD2	CASSQSTGTGGDTQYF
TRBV5-4	TRBJ2-5	-	CASSYERRGETQYF
TRBV6-6	-	-	CASSYAASGYEQYF
TRBV12-5	TRBJ1-2	TRBD1	CASGPLNFDRAYYGYTF
TRBV5-1	TRBJ2-3	TRBD1	CASRQGVMDTQYF
TRBV13	TRBJ2-7	-	CASSPHRSYEQYF
TRBV18	TRBJ2-1	TRBD2	CASSPRGLAGGYEQFF
TRBV2	TRBJ2-1	-	CASRISQGTYNEQFF
TRBV15	TRBJ2-1	TRBD2	CATSGRLAAYNEQFF
TRBV27	TRBJ2-7	-	CASSFGRDYEQYF
TRBV28	TRBJ2-1	TRBD1	CASSPMDRANDEQFF
TRBV19	TRBJ2-1	TRBD1	CASGTGYEQFF
TRBV11-2	TRBJ1-2	TRBD1	CASSLEGQSYTF
TRBV30	TRBJ1-4	TRBD1	CAWSRQGSLFF
TRBV6-5	TRBJ2-1	TRBD2	CASSYSGDNSYNEQFF
TRBV30	TRBJ1-1	-	CAWSRQPNTEAFF
TRBV5-6	TRBJ2-3	-	CASSRDSRDTDTQYF
TRBV19	TRBJ1-1	-	CASSMGGPEAFF
TRBV9	TRBJ2-7	TRBD1	CASSAGGTGKNEQYF
TRBV5-6	TRBJ2-2	-	CASSFRGAGNTGELFF
TRBV10-2	TRBJ1-3	-	CASSDSGGNTIYF
TRBV6-5	TRBJ2-3	TRBD2	CASTRLARGTDTQYF
TRBV2	TRBJ1-2	-	CASSAKKNSGYTF
TRBV13	TRBJ2-5	-	CASSQSGGTGETQYF
TRBV2	TRBJ2-7	-	CASPGGSGTYEQYF
TRBV7-2	TRBJ2-7	TRBD2	CASSLVVKTSGSSYEQYF
TRBV4-2	TRBJ2-2	TRBD2	CASTRNLGASGNTGELFF
TRBV10-3	TRBJ2-1	TRBD2	CAISEALAGGPSSYNEQFF
TRBV27	TRBJ1-1	TRBD1	CASSLSPTGVRSVTEAFF
TRBV7-9	TRBJ2-5	-	CASSADGEQYF
TRBV18	TRBJ1-5	-	CASSPRDFRGAQHF
TRBV30	TRBJ1-5	-	CAWSAKGGDQPQHF
TRBV7-2	TRBJ2-1	TRBD2	CASHLAGGSYNEQFF
TRBV9	TRBJ1-5	-	CASSVEDRPNQPQHF
TRBV7-6	TRBJ2-1	-	CASSLGAGGDEQFF
TRBV4-2	TRBJ1-4	TRBD1	CASSQDSGTGVEKLFF
TRBV9	TRBJ2-5	-	CASSVGSGLQETQYF
TRBV5-1	TRBJ2-6	-	CASSLQISGANVLTF
TRBV5-5	TRBJ1-2	-	CASSANAGHLGYTF
TRBV30	TRBJ1-2	-	CAWDAGYGYTF
TRBV7-3	TRBJ2-1	TRBD2	CASSRGRGAYNEQFF
TRBV27	TRBJ2-7	-	CASTQTSSSYEQYF
TRBV28	TRBJ1-4	TRBD1	CASRIEGDRGHEKLFF
TRBV14	TRBJ2-3	TRBD2	CASSLTSGVQDF
TRBV28	TRBJ2-2	TRBD2	CASSPGLAGGELFF
TRBV7-8	TRBJ1-1	-	CASSLINGYEAFF